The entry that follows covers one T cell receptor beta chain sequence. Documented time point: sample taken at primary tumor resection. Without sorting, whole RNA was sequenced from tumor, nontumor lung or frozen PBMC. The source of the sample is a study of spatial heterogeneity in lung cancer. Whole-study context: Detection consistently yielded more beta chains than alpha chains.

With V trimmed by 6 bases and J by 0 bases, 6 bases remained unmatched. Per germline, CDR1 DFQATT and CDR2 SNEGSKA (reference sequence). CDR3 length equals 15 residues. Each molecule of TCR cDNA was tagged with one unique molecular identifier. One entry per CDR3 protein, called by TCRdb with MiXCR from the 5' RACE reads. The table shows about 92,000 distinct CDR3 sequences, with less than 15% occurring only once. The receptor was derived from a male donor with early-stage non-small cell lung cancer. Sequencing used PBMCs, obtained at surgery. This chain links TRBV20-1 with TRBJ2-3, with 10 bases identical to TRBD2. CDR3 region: CSAMGAGGSTDTQYF. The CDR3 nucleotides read TGCAGTGCGATGGGAGCGGGGGGGAGCACAGATACGCAGTATTTT.